This T cell receptor beta chain appears in the sequencing data of a study of blood T cell repertoires in COVID-19. At the level of the study: From T cells, B-cell-depleted T cells, or PBMCs came the material, which was cDNA or gDNA.

Authors' processing steps: Estimation of nucleated cell counts relied on the amplification of reference gene primers. Assay used: immunoSEQ multiplex PCR; TCRdb lists only in-frame clones, some missing. V, J and clone size are taken as reported in that table, and D and trimming were inferred from the DNA itself. The sample records some 28,000 clones, roughly 76% being singletons. J was trimmed by 6 bases and V by 5 bases; bases with no gene match: 3. The CDR3 consists of 13 residues. CDR1 and CDR2 (germline): LNHDA, SQIVND (reference sequence). The gene calls are TRBV19 and TRBJ1-2; 10 bases agree with TRBD1. The receptor was derived from a man between 65 and 80 years old with acute or convalescent COVID-19. Sequencing was done on a sample of peripheral blood. The CDR3: CASSDRGRNGYTF. The CDR3 DNA reads as TGTGCCAGTAGTGACAGGGGGCGAAATGGCTACACCTTC. Using reference TRBV19 and TRBJ1-2 for the parts outside the CDR3, the full variable domain is DGGITQSPKYLFRKEGQNVTLSCEQNLNHDAMYWYRQDPGQGLRLIYYSQIVNDFQKGDIAEGYSVSREKKESFPLTVTSAQKNPTAFYLCASSDRGRNGYTFGSGTRLTVV.